This TCR beta chain was sequenced during a study of T cell repertoires in cytomegalovirus infection (dated by TCRdb to about 2019). Context from the whole study: Donor HLA type was relevant to the analysis, as public TCR beta signatures indicated carriage of CMV infection together with the matching HLA type. What the study reported, not specific to this receptor: Cumulative frequency of public TCR beta family members discriminated carriers of CMV infection plus the relevant HLA type in this cohort and an independent roughly 350-donor cohort. In the ex vivo response, HLA-C-restricted CMV-specific TCR beta clonotypes were dominant, and in two of eight donors the single most frequent clonotype came from this HLA-C-restricted group.

The sample was run on an Illumina HiSeq 1500. TCRdb reprocessed the public reads (quality trimming at Q25 with fastp, clone calling with MiXCR) and kept in-frame beta chains. Identical CDR3 proteins give one entry, which carries the most common genes and DNA. The sample yields some 150,000 distinct CDR3 sequences; around 22% were counted once. Over 9.5% of the sample is taken by the ten largest. The V end loses 3 bases and the J end loses 0 bases, and a stretch of 18 bases separates them. Including the terminal cysteine and phenylalanine, the CDR3 comprises 19 residues. The sequence is cut down to CDR3 DNA, 57 bases in frame from base 1. Details on this clonotype: Its recognized antigen is unknown. The sample holds no much larger clone one base away, and base qualities are not on file.

The sequence derives from a human donor in good health (CMV status not recorded). Some clones in this sample may be carry-over from other donors' samples. This chain is built from TRBV12-3 or TRBV12-4 and TRBJ1-6; TRBD1 is possibly the D segment (6 matching bases). Input material: PBMCs. The DNA reads TGTGCCAGCAGTTTGGCAGGGGCCATCCTCAGCTCCTATAATTCACCCCTCCACTTT. The encoded protein is CASSLAGAILSSYNSPLHF.